These 13 T cell receptor beta chains were sequenced from one sample in a study of T cell repertoires in cytomegalovirus infection. TCRdb redid the calling of the reads with MiXCR, one entry per CDR3 protein. The sample shows some 680,000 distinct CDR3 sequences, less than 40% of them seen only once. Material: PBMCs. Every receptor here comes from a human donor in good health (CMV status not recorded). Some clones in this sample may be carry-over from other donors' samples.

The rearrangement links TRBV18 to TRBJ1-1; 7 bases agree with TRBD1. The CDR3 has 15 amino acids. With V trimmed by 2 bases and J by 1 base, 4 bases remained unmatched. Germline V gene lookup returns CDR1 KGHSH and CDR2 LQKENI. The CDR3 sequence is CASSPNRGWNTEAFF. DNA of the CDR3: TGTGCCAGCTCACCAAACAGGGGATGGAACACTGAAGCTTTCTTT.

This clonotype has just a few counts. The J gene is TRBJ2-3, the V gene TRBV20-1, with D unclear. The germline CDR1 and CDR2 sequences are DFQATT and SNEGSKA (reference sequence). Trimming removed 3 bases at V and 5 bases at J, with 9 bases between. The CDR3 extends over 12 amino acids. The CDR3: CSARNPGDTQYF. In DNA form, the CDR3 reads TGCAGTGCTAGGAATCCGGGAGATACGCAGTATTTT.

There are many counts of this clonotype. This rearrangement joins TRBV28 to TRBJ2-7, with D uncertain. Germline V gene sequence: CDR1 MDHEN, CDR2 SYDVKM. CDR3 size: 12 residues. The germline V and J ends were trimmed by 5 bases and 3 bases, with 8 bases remaining between them. The CDR3, as DNA: TGTGCCAGCAGTCCGTATAACTACGAGCAGTACTTC. It codes for CASSPYNYEQYF.

This sequence joins TRBV30 and TRBJ1-2, with D unclear. This CDR3 has 15 amino acids. Trimming shortened V by 1 base and J by 6 bases, and 18 bases separated the two germline ends. Germline assignment: CDR1 GTSNPN and CDR2 SVGIG (reference sequence). The CDR3 DNA reads as TGTGCCTGGAGTGAGCAGTCTCACAGAGAACATGGCTACACCTTC. Translation: CAWSEQSHREHGYTF.

Concerning this clonotype itself: The CDR3 ends on some other residue instead of the conserved phenylalanine or tryptophan, so this is likely a read error. The CDR3 DNA follows: TGTGCCAGCAGCCCCCAACGATCCTACGAGCAGTACTTA. Translating gives CASSPQRSYEQYL. The chain carries TRBV7-6 and TRBJ2-7; no definite D call. V lost 5 bases and J lost 1, with 9 bases in between. Germline lookup yields CDR1 SGHVS and CDR2 FNYEAQ. This CDR3 region has 13 residues.

V is TRBV7-9 and J is TRBJ1-1; D not resolved. Per the germline V gene, CDR1 is SEHNR and CDR2 is FQNEAQ (reference sequence). The CDR3 is made up of 15 amino acids. With 5 bases removed from V and 5 bases from J, the gap between germline ends came to 18 bases. The DNA for the CDR3 is TGTGCCAGCAGCCCCCCCCGGAATTTTATAACTGAAGCTTTCTTT. Translating it yields CASSPPRNFITEAFF.

The chain uses TRBV28 and TRBJ2-7; the match to TRBD2 covers 16 bases. V lost 5 bases and J lost 5; bases outside the gene matches: 12. CDR1 is MDHEN, CDR2 SYDVKM, per germline. This CDR3 comprises 18 residues. The CDR3 here is CASSRGTSGRVKGHEQYF. The CDR3 DNA sequence: TGTGCCAGCAGTCGTGGGACTAGCGGGAGGGTAAAGGGGCACGAGCAGTACTTC.

Turning to this clonotype: This may arise from a read error, as a much more abundant clone is one base away. The J gene is TRBJ2-1, the V gene TRBV7-6; D is unresolved. Looked up from germline, CDR1 is SGHVS and CDR2 is FNYEAQ. The CDR3 contains 15 residues. CDR3 amino acids: CASSLDPTLPVEQLF. CDR3 coding DNA: TGTGCCAGCAGCTTAGATCCCACATTACCGGTTGAGCAGTTATTC.

This clonotype occurred once. This may stem from a read error, because a much larger clone lies one nucleotide away. The chain joins TRBV7-8 to TRBJ2-1; TRBD2 matches at 9 bases. Per the germline V gene, CDR1 is SGHVS and CDR2 is FQNEAQ. CDR3 length: 15 residues. This chain's CDR3 is CASRDTLAGADEEFF. The CDR3 bases are TGTGCCAGCAGGGACACCTTAGCGGGAGCGGATGAGGAGTTCTTC.

The rearrangement links TRBV6-2 or TRBV6-3 to TRBJ2-3; 10 nucleotides agree with TRBD1. Germline loops: CDR1 MNHEY, CDR2 SVGEGT. The CDR3 spans 15 residues. The trim removed 5 bases at V and 6 bases at J, leaving 8 bases unmatched. This CDR3 reads CASSLGDRGHDTQYF. CDR3 bases: TGTGCCAGCAGTCTCGGGGACAGGGGACATGATACGCAGTATTTT.

This clonotype was seen only a few times. This rearrangement joins TRBV4-1 to TRBJ2-3; TRBD2 aligns across 14 bases. Per the germline V gene, CDR1 is MGHRA and CDR2 is YSYEKL. With 2 bases clipped from V and 6 bases from J, the junction kept 4 bases outside the gene matches. This CDR3 has 16 residues. CDR3 in DNA: TGCGCCAGCAGCCAAAGACTAGCGGGGGGGGGCGATACGCAGTATTTT. Translating it yields CASSQRLAGGGDTQYF.

This chain links TRBV3-1 with TRBJ2-4; no reliable D call. Between the trimmed V and J ends, which lost 1 base and 1 base, there was a span of 17 bases. Germline V gene data show CDR1 as LGHDT and CDR2 as YNNKEL (reference sequence). The CDR3 is made up of 18 amino acids. CDR3 loop: CASSQAFFSPQAKNIQYF. DNA for the CDR3: TGTGCCAGCAGCCAAGCCTTCTTTTCCCCTCAGGCCAAAAACATTCAGTACTTC. The full variable domain, in which reference TRBV3-1 and TRBJ2-4 provide the parts outside the CDR3, is DTAVSQTPKYLVTQMGNDKSIKCEQNLGHDTMYWYKQDSKKFLKIMFSYNNKELIINETVPNRFSPKSPDKAHLNLHINSLELGDSAVYFCASSQAFFSPQAKNIQYFGAGTRLSVL.

The rearrangement joins TRBV4-1 to TRBJ2-7; 8 bases fit TRBD1. Germline V CDR1 and CDR2: MGHRA, YSYEKL. The J segment lost 11 bases and the V segment lost 4 bases, leaving 7 bases of the junction unmatched. The CDR3 has 12 amino acids. The CDR3 bases are TGCGCCAGCAGCCTGACAGGGGATGGGAAGTACTTC. Amino acids: CASSLTGDGKYF.